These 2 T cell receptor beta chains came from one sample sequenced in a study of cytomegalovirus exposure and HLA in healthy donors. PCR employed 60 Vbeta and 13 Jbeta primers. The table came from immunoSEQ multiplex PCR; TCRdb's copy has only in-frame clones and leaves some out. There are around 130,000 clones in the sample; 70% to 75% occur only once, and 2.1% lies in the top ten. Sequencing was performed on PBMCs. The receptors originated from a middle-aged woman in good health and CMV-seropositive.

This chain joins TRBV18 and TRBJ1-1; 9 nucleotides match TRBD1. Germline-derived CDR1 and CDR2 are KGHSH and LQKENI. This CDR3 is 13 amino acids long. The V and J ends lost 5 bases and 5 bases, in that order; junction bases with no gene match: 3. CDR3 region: CASSRQGETEAFF. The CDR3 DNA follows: TGTGCCAGCTCAAGACAGGGGGAGACTGAAGCTTTCTTT.

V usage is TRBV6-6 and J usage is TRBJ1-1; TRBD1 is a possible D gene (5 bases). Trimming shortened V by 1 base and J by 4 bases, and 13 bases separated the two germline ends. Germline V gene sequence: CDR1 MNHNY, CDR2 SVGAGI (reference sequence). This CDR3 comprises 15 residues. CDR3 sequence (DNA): TGTGCCAGCAGTTACTACGGCGGGGCGTCCACTGAAGCTTTCTTT. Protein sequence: CASSYYGGASTEAFF.